The 17 T cell receptor beta chains below were found in one sample sequenced in a study of radiotherapy plus CTLA-4 blockade in lung cancer. Here immunoSEQ multiplex PCR was the method, and the copy in TCRdb shows in-frame clones only, minus some. The data contain about 120,000 clones, nearly 80% of them singletons. Material: peripheral blood, obtained from a patient treated with radiotherapy plus ipilimumab. The receptor source for this set is a human donor with non-small cell lung cancer who had a partial response to radiotherapy plus ipilimumab.

The V and J genes are TRBV5-1 and TRBJ2-1; 8 bases align to TRBD2. CDR1 is SGHRS and CDR2 is YFSETQ in the germline V gene. CDR3 length: 15 amino acids. J gave up 2 bases and V 6 bases, and 7 bases lay outside the gene matches. The CDR3 sequence: CASTPGLGPYNEQFF. In DNA, the CDR3 is TGCGCCAGCACCCCGGGACTAGGCCCCTACAATGAGCAGTTCTTC.

Of note for this clone: One junction end does not reproduce the germline sequence, and a read error may be involved. The rearrangement uses TRBV7-7 and TRBJ2-1; 9 bases are shared with TRBD2. Germline V gene lookup returns CDR1 SSHAT and CDR2 FNYEAQ (reference sequence). This CDR3 has 14 residues. DNA of the CDR3: TGTGCTAGCAGCCCGGGACTAGCTTACAATGAGCAGTTCTTC. Protein product: CASSPGLAYNEQFF. The whole variable domain, filled in from reference TRBV7-7 and TRBJ2-1, reads GAGVSQSPRYKVTKRGQDVTLRCDPISSHATLYWYQQALGQGPEFLTYFNYEAQPDKSGLPSDRFSAERPEGSISTLTIQRTEQRDSAMYRCASSPGLAYNEQFFGPGTRLTVL.

This sequence joins TRBV2 and TRBJ1-1; 7 bases fit TRBD1. The germline V gene has CDR1 SNHLY and CDR2 FYNNEI. Trimming removed 5 bases from V and 5 bases from J; junction bases left unmatched: 8. The CDR3 runs to 14 residues. CDR3 sequence (DNA): TGTGCCAGCAGTAGACGGACAGGAGGGACTGAAGCTTTCTTT. Encoded protein: CASSRRTGGTEAFF.

This sequence joins TRBV6-1 and TRBJ2-2; possible D gene TRBD1, 6 bases. This CDR3 contains 14 residues. V lost 5 bases and J lost 7, with 14 bases in between. Germline loops: CDR1 MNHNS, CDR2 SASEGT. Here the CDR3 DNA reads TGTGCCAGCAGTAGCGGCAGGGGAATCGGGGAGCTGTTTTTT. Protein: CASSSGRGIGELFF.

The chain links TRBV4-1 to TRBJ2-1; 11 bases map to TRBD2. Germline V gene lookup returns CDR1 MGHRA and CDR2 YSYEKL. J lost 9 bases, V lost 3 bases, and 7 bases had no gene match. The CDR3 consists of 15 residues. Written as DNA, the CDR3 is TGCGCCAGCAGCCATTCCCCCGGACTAGCGGGTGAGCAGTTCTTC. The encoded protein is CASSHSPGLAGEQFF.

The count of this clone is one. The chain employs TRBV4-2 and TRBJ2-2; tentative D call: TRBD2 (6 bases). In germline, CDR1 is LGHNA, CDR2 YNFKEQ. This CDR3 comprises 16 residues. V lost 2 bases and J 1 base, leaving 11 bases between the germline ends. The CDR3 DNA reads TGTGCCAGCAGCCAATTCCAGACTAGGAACACCGGGGAGCTGTTTTTT. It encodes CASSQFQTRNTGELFF.

The rearrangement joins TRBV28 to TRBJ1-1; D perhaps matches TRBD1 (6 bases). This CDR3 region has 12 residues. Germline V gene sequence: CDR1 MDHEN, CDR2 SYDVKM. V was pared by 2 bases and J by 10 bases, with 11 bases between. The CDR3 is CASSLGGRPAFF. The CDR3 nucleotides read TGTGCCAGCAGTTTAGGGGGCAGGCCAGCTTTCTTT.

V and J are TRBV14 and TRBJ2-3, with a possible D match to TRBD1 (6 bases). Between the trimmed V and J ends, which lost 4 bases and 0 bases, there was a span of 14 bases. This CDR3 spans 16 amino acids. Germline-derived CDR1 and CDR2 are SGHDN and FVKESK. DNA of the CDR3: TGTGCCAGCAGCCGAGTGGGGGCGACTAGCACAGATACGCAGTATTTT. As protein: CASSRVGATSTDTQYF.

This clone has more than one count but fewer than ten. The chain recombines TRBV4-1 with TRBJ1-3, with D perhaps TRBD1 (6 bases). V lost 0 bases, J lost 2 bases, and 8 bases lay in between. CDR3 length: 15 residues. Germline V CDR1 and CDR2: MGHRA, YSYEKL. CDR3 sequence: CASSQEDRTGNTIYF. CDR3 in DNA: TGCGCCAGCAGCCAAGAAGACAGGACTGGAAACACCATATATTTT.

This chain joins TRBV12-5 and TRBJ2-5; D is possibly TRBD1 (6 bases). Looked up from germline, CDR1 is LGHNT and CDR2 is FRNRAP. The CDR3 spans 12 residues. Trimming took 6 bases from V and 5 from J, leaving 10 bases between them. The CDR3 sequence is CASGLRGETQYF. The CDR3 coding sequence is TGTGCTAGTGGCTTGAGGGGGGAGACCCAGTACTTC.

The V call is TRBV18, the J call TRBJ2-2; 7 bases are a match to TRBD1. The germline V gene has CDR1 KGHSH and CDR2 LQKENI. This CDR3 contains 16 residues. V trimming: 2 bases; J trimming: 4 bases; junction bases outside the gene matches: 7. The CDR3 sequence is CASSPYETGSTGELFF. The DNA of the CDR3 is TGTGCCAGCTCACCATACGAGACAGGGAGCACCGGGGAGCTGTTTTTT. The complete variable domain, with remaining parts taken from reference TRBV18 and TRBJ2-2, reads NAGVMQNPRHLVRRRGQEARLRCSPMKGHSHVYWYRQLPEEGLKFMVYLQKENIIDESGMPKERFSAEFPKEGPSILRIQQVVRGDSAAYFCASSPYETGSTGELFFGEGSRLTVL.

This chain connects TRBV28 to TRBJ2-1; 9 nucleotides line up with TRBD2. Looked up from germline, CDR1 is MDHEN and CDR2 is SYDVKM. The V gene end was trimmed by 5 bases and the J gene end by 6 bases; junction bases not matched to a gene: 5. There are 14 residues in the CDR3. This CDR3 is CASSNSGSFNEQFF. The CDR3 nucleotides read TGTGCCAGCAGTAATAGCGGGAGCTTCAATGAGCAGTTCTTC.

V is TRBV5-1 and J is TRBJ2-1; possible D gene TRBD2, 6 bases. V lost 5 bases to trimming and J lost 4 bases, with 22 bases between them. The CDR3 is made up of 17 amino acids. Looked up from germline, CDR1 is SGHRS and CDR2 is YFSETQ. The CDR3 DNA reads as TGCGCCAGCAGAGCCGCGGGGACTGGCGGTATGTACAATGAGCAGTTCTTC. Translating it yields CASRAAGTGGMYNEQFF.

The J gene is TRBJ1-1, the V gene TRBV6-1; D not resolved. CDR3 length: 16 residues. Germline CDR1 MNHNS, CDR2 SASEGT. Trimming cost V 2 bases and J 1 base, with 14 bases left between them. The CDR3 protein is CASSESAARTNTEAFF. The CDR3 DNA follows: TGTGCCAGCAGTGAATCCGCCGCCAGAACGAACACTGAAGCTTTCTTT.

The chain joins TRBV5-6 to TRBJ2-7; 10 bases match TRBD2. J lost 4 bases, V lost 4 bases, and 8 bases had no gene match. Germline assignment: CDR1 SGHDT and CDR2 YYEEEE. The CDR3 runs to 15 residues. CDR3 residues: CASSPEREGQYEQYV. The CDR3 coding sequence is TGTGCCAGCAGCCCTGAGCGGGAGGGCCAATACGAGCAGTACGTC.

This clone came up a few times. The same CDR3 is also encoded by other DNA sequences in this sample. The chain couples TRBV29-1 to TRBJ2-7; the D gene is possibly TRBD1 (6 bases). V lost 6 bases and J lost 2, with 11 bases in between. This CDR3 is built from 12 residues. Germline CDR1 and CDR2: SQVTM and ANQGSEA. For the CDR3, the DNA is TGCAGCGTCGCCACAGGGACCTACGAGCAGTACTTC. This translates into CSVATGTYEQYF.

The V gene is TRBV18, the J gene TRBJ1-1, with TRBD1 as a possible D gene (5 bases). The CDR3 contains 13 residues. V was clipped by 2 bases and J by 3 bases, with 7 bases between them. In germline, CDR1 is KGHSH, CDR2 LQKENI. CDR3 sequence reads: CASSPTGDTEAFF. The CDR3 nucleotides are TGTGCCAGCTCACCAACAGGCGACACTGAAGCTTTCTTT.